The subject of this entry is one T cell receptor (beta chain). The antigen remains unidentified. The authors built TCR beta libraries using iRepertoire HTBI primers and Arm-PCR of CDR3 regions. TCRdb used MiXCR to reprocess the multiplex PCR reads, holding one entry per CDR3 protein. The repertoire holds roughly 350,000 distinct CDR3 sequences, with roughly 17% as singletons. The CDR3 runs to 14 residues. V was shortened by 2 bases and J by 1 base, with 8 bases between the two germline ends. Germline V lookup: CDR1 SGHAT, CDR2 FQNNGV. Time point noted: newly diagnosed GD, antithyroid drugs for less than 3 months. PBMC-derived RNA was used for the TCR library. The sample comes from a study of regulatory T cells in long-lasting Graves disease. Overall study findings and caveats: Not thyroid tissue but only peripheral blood was studied. TCR diversity was lower in persistent than newly diagnosed Graves' disease.

In addition, the sample was reused for a study of T cells in Graves' hyperthyroidism and ophthalmopathy. That source notes: Initially, a first-round RT-PCR of the TCR CDR3 employed the HTBI primer set.

The source is a woman under 30 with Graves disease. V usage is TRBV11-2 and J usage is TRBJ2-5; D is perhaps TRBD2 (5 bases). This specimen was peripheral blood mononuclear cells (PBMCs), taken at new diagnosis, from a patient treated with antithyroid drugs. This CDR3 reads CASSLSGSQETQYF. CDR3 in DNA: TGTGCCAGCAGCTTAAGCGGCAGCCAAGAGACCCAGTACTTC.